This TCR beta chain derives from a study of cytotoxic CD8 clonotypes in ibrutinib-treated CLL. About the study: 24 partial and 2 complete responses; at median roughly 68 months, approximately 14 remitted, around twelve progressed. Response samples were obtained once patients had received a median 12 months of treatment, range 6 to 36.

Study-wide points: Rare overall, public clonotypes shrank or held steady under therapy.

Sequenced by immunoSEQ multiplex PCR; TCRdb stores in-frame clones only, minus some. Of 250,000 to 350,000 clones listed, less than 85% are singletons. Trimming removed 1 base at V and 0 bases at J, with 11 bases between. The CDR3 loop spans 16 amino acids. Germline-derived CDR1 and CDR2 are SGHRS and YFSETQ. Turning to this clone: Its antigen is undetermined.

The TCR originated in a human donor with chronic lymphocytic leukemia. This specimen was PBMCs, taken at disease progression, from a patient treated with ibrutinib. V and J are TRBV5-1 and TRBJ2-4; D perhaps matches TRBD1 (6 bases). The CDR3 DNA follows: TGCGCCAGCAGCTTGACCGGGACACAAGCCAAAAACATTCAGTACTTC. Protein product: CASSLTGTQAKNIQYF.